These 21 T cell receptor beta chains were sequenced from one sample in a study of blood T cell repertoires in COVID-19. The method was immunoSEQ multiplex PCR; TCRdb's version includes in-frame clones alone and lacks a portion of them. The sample has 350,000 to 550,000 clones, approximately 90% seen once. The specimen was PBMCs or T cells enriched from blood (not recorded which). Receptor source: a man younger than 45 who had recovered from COVID-19.

This chain connects TRBV2 to TRBJ1-2; D is possibly TRBD1 (6 bases). The length of the CDR3 is 14 residues. Looked up from germline, CDR1 is SNHLY and CDR2 is FYNNEI. V dropped 6 bases and J dropped 7 bases, with 18 bases sitting between them. In DNA, the CDR3 is TGTGCCAGCAGGATGGACAGCGTGGTGGCTGGCTACACCTTC. Translation: CASRMDSVVAGYTF. The full variable domain, with the rest looked up from reference TRBV2 and TRBJ1-2, is EPEVTQTPSHQVTQMGQEVILRCVPISNHLYFYWYRQILGQKVEFLVSFYNNEISEKSEIFDDQFSVERPDGSNFTLKIRSTKLEDSAMYFCASRMDSVVAGYTFGSGTRLTVV.

J is TRBJ2-6 and V is TRBV12-3 or TRBV12-4; TRBD2 might be the D (6 bases). V lost 2 bases and J lost 12, with 8 bases in between. The CDR3 length is 12 residues. CDR3 amino acids: CASSLLRGVLTF. The CDR3 coding sequence is TGTGCCAGCAGTTTACTGCGGGGCGTCCTGACTTTC.

The V call is TRBV12-3 or TRBV12-4, the J call TRBJ2-2; D unclear. Trimming shortened V by 8 bases and J by 6 bases, and 4 bases separated the two germline ends. This CDR3 comprises 10 residues. The CDR3 spells CASSAGELFF. For the CDR3, the DNA is TGTGCCAGCTCAGCCGGGGAGCTGTTTTTT.

This sequence joins TRBV12-3 or TRBV12-4 and TRBJ1-5; a weak D match, TRBD1 (6 bases). The CDR3 is 13 amino acids. The V end was cut by 3 bases, the J end by 5 bases, with 8 bases between. The CDR3 protein is CASSLKGDQPQHF. Here the CDR3 DNA reads TGTGCCAGCAGTTTGAAGGGGGATCAGCCCCAGCATTTT.

This chain joins TRBV12-5 and TRBJ1-3; tentatively, D is TRBD1 (5 bases). Germline CDR1 reads LGHNT; CDR2 reads FRNRAP. The CDR3 totals 13 residues. The V and J ends lost 10 bases and 1 base respectively, with 11 bases between them. This CDR3 is CATSQESGNTIYF. In DNA, the CDR3 is TGTGCTACATCACAGGAATCTGGAAACACCATATATTTT.

V is TRBV18 and J is TRBJ2-1; D uncertain. The CDR3 extends over 14 amino acids. V lost 4 bases to trimming and J lost 8 bases, with 15 bases between them. The germline CDR1 and CDR2 sequences are KGHSH and LQKENI. This CDR3 is CASSQRWQSDEQFF. The DNA for the CDR3 is TGTGCCAGCTCACAAAGGTGGCAAAGCGATGAGCAGTTCTTC. Full variable domain (remainder filled in from reference TRBV18 and TRBJ2-1): NAGVMQNPRHLVRRRGQEARLRCSPMKGHSHVYWYRQLPEEGLKFMVYLQKENIIDESGMPKERFSAEFPKEGPSILRIQQVVRGDSAAYFCASSQRWQSDEQFFGPGTRLTVL.

Only one count was recorded for this clone. The rearrangement links TRBV5-4 to TRBJ1-1; D gene unclear. Between the trimmed V and J ends, which lost 6 bases and 5 bases, there was a span of 14 bases. This CDR3 is 13 amino acids long. Germline values: CDR1 SGHNT, CDR2 YYREEE (reference sequence). CDR3 in DNA: TGTGCCAGCAATCTGGCGGGCTATACTGAAGCTTTCTTT. Translating it yields CASNLAGYTEAFF.

V usage is TRBV7-6 and J usage is TRBJ2-2; D not resolved. The ends were cut back, 0 bases at V and 2 bases at J, with 7 bases in the middle. The CDR3 consists of 15 residues. Germline CDR1 and CDR2: SGHVS and FNYEAQ. CDR3 DNA sequence: TGTGCCAGCAGCTTAGCGACATCAAACACCGGGGAGCTGTTTTTT. Protein sequence: CASSLATSNTGELFF.

The gene calls are TRBV11-1 and TRBJ2-7, with TRBD1 matching 7 bases. This CDR3 is built from 15 residues. V was pared by 3 bases and J by 3 bases, with 8 bases of the junction left unmatched. Germline V gives CDR1 SGHAT, CDR2 FQDESV (reference sequence). The CDR3 DNA sequence: TGTGCCAGCAGCTTGGCCTACAGGGGAAGCTACGAGCAGTACTTC. This translates into CASSLAYRGSYEQYF.

This chain links TRBV28 with TRBJ1-6; 7 nucleotides line up with TRBD1. The length of the CDR3 is 16 residues. With 3 bases clipped from V and 5 bases from J, the junction kept 7 bases outside the gene matches. Germline V gives CDR1 MDHEN, CDR2 SYDVKM. CDR3 nucleotides: TGTGCCAGCAGTTTTCCCCAGGGGGGCGATAATTCACCCCTCCACTTT. It translates to CASSFPQGGDNSPLHF.

The V and J genes are TRBV18 and TRBJ2-7; 7 nucleotides line up with TRBD1. The CDR3 sequence is 15 residues long. Germline V gene sequence: CDR1 KGHSH, CDR2 LQKENI. V lost 6 bases, J lost 1 base, and 9 bases stayed unmatched. Here the CDR3 reads CASSYDRVGSYEQYF. The DNA for the CDR3 is TGTGCCAGCTCGTACGACAGGGTAGGTTCCTACGAGCAGTACTTC.

This clone was picked up one time. The V call is TRBV28, the J call TRBJ2-6; the D is unclear. The CDR3 totals 12 residues. Trimming removed 5 bases at V and 5 bases at J, with 4 bases between. Germline V gene data show CDR1 as MDHEN and CDR2 as SYDVKM. The CDR3 sequence: CASSPRANVLTF. The DNA for the CDR3 is TGTGCCAGCAGTCCCAGGGCCAACGTCCTGACTTTC.

This clone was recorded only once. The chain carries TRBV7-9 and TRBJ2-1; unclear D gene. CDR3 length: 15 residues. The ends were cut back, 5 bases at V and 0 bases at J, with 11 bases in the middle. The V gene's germline CDR1 is SEHNR and CDR2 FQNEAQ (reference sequence). For the CDR3, the DNA is TGTGCCAGCAGCGCGACTTCCAGCTCCTACAATGAGCAGTTCTTC. Its translation: CASSATSSSYNEQFF.

This clone appeared once. V usage is TRBV29-1 and J usage is TRBJ2-1; 7 bases are a match to TRBD1. Germline CDR1 is SQVTM and CDR2 is ANQGSEA. V shed 7 bases and J 1 base; nucleotides not matched to a gene: 4. CDR3 size: 13 residues. The CDR3 bases are TGCAGCGCGGGACAGAATTCCTACAATGAGCAGTTCTTC. Its translation is CSAGQNSYNEQFF.

This chain uses TRBV7-9 with TRBJ1-6, with 7 bases lining up with TRBD1. The CDR3 covers 13 residues. Germline V CDR1 and CDR2: SEHNR, FQNEAQ (reference sequence). After removal of 2 bases from V and 8 bases from J, the junction contained 0 bases not matched to a gene. CDR3 sequence reads: CASSLQGDSPLHF. Here the CDR3 DNA reads TGTGCCAGCAGCTTACAGGGGGATTCACCCCTCCACTTT.

The CDR3 region has the DNA TGCGCCAGCAGCCCCCGACAGGAAATCGCCTACGAGCAGTACTTC. Its protein product is CASSPRQEIAYEQYF. The chain carries TRBV4-1 and TRBJ2-7, with D possibly matching TRBD1 (6 bases). V shed 4 bases and J shed 2 bases, with 15 bases lying between them. The CDR3 has 15 residues. Germline values: CDR1 MGHRA, CDR2 YSYEKL.

The chain joins TRBV6-5 to TRBJ1-4; 7 nucleotides match TRBD1. CDR1 MNHEY and CDR2 SVGAGI come from the germline V gene. There are 14 residues in the CDR3. V was clipped by 3 bases and J by 7 bases; unmatched bases: 5. CDR3 in amino acids: CASSYVQGIEKLFF. In DNA, the CDR3 is TGTGCCAGCAGTTATGTACAGGGGATTGAAAAACTGTTTTTT.

The chain joins TRBV13 to TRBJ2-3; D is undetermined. V was clipped by 0 bases and J by 10 bases, with 8 bases between them. The CDR3 is 12 amino acids. Germline V CDR1 and CDR2: PRHDT, FYEKMQ (reference sequence). Here the CDR3 DNA reads TGTGCCAGCAGCTTAGGAGGTGAGGCGCAGTATTTT. Residues: CASSLGGEAQYF.

The chain joins TRBV6-5 to TRBJ1-1, with a possible D match to TRBD1 (6 bases). The CDR3 has 14 amino acids. V was clipped by 8 bases and J by 5 bases, with 18 bases between them. The germline V gene has CDR1 MNHEY and CDR2 SVGAGI. The CDR3 nucleotides are TGTGCCAGCGGGACATCCAATCTTGGGACTGAAGCTTTCTTT. This sequence encodes CASGTSNLGTEAFF.

The CDR3: CASSQWIQGCSGRVETQYF. The CDR3 bases are TGCGCCAGCAGTCAATGGATTCAGGGATGTAGCGGGAGGGTAGAGACCCAGTACTTC. The rearrangement uses TRBV23-1 and TRBJ2-5; TRBD2 aligns across 11 bases. TRBV23-1 falls under the ORF class, with uncertain function. The V gene end was trimmed by 1 base and the J gene end by 4 bases; junction bases not matched to a gene: 14. CDR3 length: 19 amino acids.

This clone appeared once. This chain links TRBV4-1 with TRBJ2-1; D remains ambiguous. Germline V gene lookup returns CDR1 MGHRA and CDR2 YSYEKL. Trimming removed 4 bases at V and 8 bases at J, with 9 bases between. This CDR3 is 12 amino acids long. CDR3 DNA sequence: TGCGCCAGCAGCCCCTCTATCGATGAGCAGTTCTTC. It translates to CASSPSIDEQFF.